This T cell receptor (beta chain) appears in the sequencing data of a study of blood T cell repertoires in COVID-19. TCRdb's copy holds only in-frame clones and misses some; the assay was immunoSEQ multiplex PCR. Of over 150,000 clones listed, just under 85% are singletons. Germline CDR1 reads LGHDT; CDR2 reads YNNKEL (reference sequence). The CDR3 totals 15 residues. The V and J ends lost 0 bases and 4 bases respectively, with 7 bases between them. The clonotype originates from a human donor with acute or convalescent COVID-19. The donor label of this sample is uncertain. The sample consisted of peripheral blood. V and J are TRBV3-1 (or the pseudogene TRBV3-2) and TRBJ1-6; D uncertain. The CDR3 here is CASSQDGGYNSPLHF. The CDR3 bases are TGTGCCAGCAGCCAAGACGGCGGGTATAATTCACCCCTCCACTTT.